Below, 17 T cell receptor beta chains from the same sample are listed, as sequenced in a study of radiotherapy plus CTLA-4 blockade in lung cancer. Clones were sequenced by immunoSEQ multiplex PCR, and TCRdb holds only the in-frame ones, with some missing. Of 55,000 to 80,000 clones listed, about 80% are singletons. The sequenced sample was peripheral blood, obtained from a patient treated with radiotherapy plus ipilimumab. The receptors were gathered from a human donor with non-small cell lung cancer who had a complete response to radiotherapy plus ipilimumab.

In DNA form, the CDR3 reads TGCGCCAGCGGAAATCTTGGCCTAGACAGGAAGGGCTACACCTTC. The encoded protein is CASGNLGLDRKGYTF. The chain employs TRBV4-1 and TRBJ1-2; a possible D gene is TRBD1 (6 bases). The CDR3 consists of 15 residues. V lost 8 bases and J 8 bases, leaving 24 bases between the germline ends. CDR1 MGHRA and CDR2 YSYEKL come from the germline V gene.

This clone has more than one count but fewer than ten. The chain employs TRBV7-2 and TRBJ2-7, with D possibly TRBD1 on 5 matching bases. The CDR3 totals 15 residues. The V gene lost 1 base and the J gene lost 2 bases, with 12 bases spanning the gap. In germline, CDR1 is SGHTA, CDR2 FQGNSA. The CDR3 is CASSLEPRATYEQYF. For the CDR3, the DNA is TGTGCCAGCAGCTTAGAACCCAGGGCCACCTACGAGCAGTACTTC.

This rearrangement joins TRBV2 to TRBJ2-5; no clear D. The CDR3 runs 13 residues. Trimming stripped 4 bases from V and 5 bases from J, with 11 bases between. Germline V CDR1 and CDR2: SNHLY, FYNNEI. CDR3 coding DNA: TGTGCCAGCAGTGTGTTGGGGTGGGAGACCCAGTACTTC. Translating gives CASSVLGWETQYF.

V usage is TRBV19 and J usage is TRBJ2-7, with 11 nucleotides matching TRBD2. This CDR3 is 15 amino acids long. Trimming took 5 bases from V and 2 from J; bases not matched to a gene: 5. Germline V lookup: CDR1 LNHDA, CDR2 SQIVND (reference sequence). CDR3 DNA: TGTGCCAGTAGTCCTGGGACTAGCGGAACCTACGAGCAGTACGTC. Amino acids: CASSPGTSGTYEQYV.

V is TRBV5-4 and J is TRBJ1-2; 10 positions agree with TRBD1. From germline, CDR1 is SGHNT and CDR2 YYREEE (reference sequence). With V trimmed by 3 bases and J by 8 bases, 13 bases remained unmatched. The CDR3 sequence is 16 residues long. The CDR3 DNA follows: TGTGCCAGCAGCTCCGGGACAGGGGCCATAGGTATCGGCTACACCTTC. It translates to CASSSGTGAIGIGYTF.

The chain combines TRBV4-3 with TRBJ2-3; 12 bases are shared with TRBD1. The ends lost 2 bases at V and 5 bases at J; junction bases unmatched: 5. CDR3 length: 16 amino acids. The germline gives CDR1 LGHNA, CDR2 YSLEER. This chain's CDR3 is CASSQRDRGLRDTQYF. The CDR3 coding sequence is TGCGCCAGCAGCCAAAGGGACAGGGGGCTTCGAGATACGCAGTATTTT.

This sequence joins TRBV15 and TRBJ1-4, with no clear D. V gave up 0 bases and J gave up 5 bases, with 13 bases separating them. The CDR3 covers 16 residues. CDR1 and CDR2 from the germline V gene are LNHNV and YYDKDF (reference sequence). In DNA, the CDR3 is TGTGCCACCAGCAGAGATGGCGGCCCGATAAATGAAAAACTGTTTTTT. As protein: CATSRDGGPINEKLFF.

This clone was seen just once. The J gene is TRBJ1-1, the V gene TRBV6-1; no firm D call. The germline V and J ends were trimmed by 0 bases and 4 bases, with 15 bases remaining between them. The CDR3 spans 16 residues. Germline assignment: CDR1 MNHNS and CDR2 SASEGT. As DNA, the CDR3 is TGTGCCAGCAGTGAAGCGCTTCGCGTTCCGGCCACTGAAGCTTTCTTT. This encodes CASSEALRVPATEAFF.

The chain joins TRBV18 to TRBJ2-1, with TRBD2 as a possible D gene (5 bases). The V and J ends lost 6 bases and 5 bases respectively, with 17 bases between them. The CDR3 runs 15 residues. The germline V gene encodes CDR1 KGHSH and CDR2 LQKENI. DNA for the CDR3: TGTGCCAGCTCTTTACTAGAGAGTGCTAACAATGAGCAGTTCTTC. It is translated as CASSLLESANNEQFF.

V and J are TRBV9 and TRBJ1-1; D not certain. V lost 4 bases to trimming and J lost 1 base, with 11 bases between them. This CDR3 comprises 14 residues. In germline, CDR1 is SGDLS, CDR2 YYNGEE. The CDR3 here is CASSPIGGNTEAFF. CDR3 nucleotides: TGTGCCAGCAGCCCAATCGGAGGGAACACTGAAGCTTTCTTT. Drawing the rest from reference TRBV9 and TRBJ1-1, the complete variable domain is DSGVTQTPKHLITATGQRVTLRCSPRSGDLSVYWYQQSLDQGLQFLIQYYNGEERAKGNILERFSAQQFPDLHSELNLSSLELGDSALYFCASSPIGGNTEAFFGQGTRLTVV.

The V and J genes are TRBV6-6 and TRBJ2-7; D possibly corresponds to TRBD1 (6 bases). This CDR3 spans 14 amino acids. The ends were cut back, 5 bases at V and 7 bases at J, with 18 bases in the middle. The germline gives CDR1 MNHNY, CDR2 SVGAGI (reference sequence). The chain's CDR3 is CASSRTATSGEQYV. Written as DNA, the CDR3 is TGTGCCAGCAGTCGGACAGCTACCTCCGGTGAGCAGTACGTC.

In DNA form, the CDR3 reads TGTGCCAGCGTTAAGCCGATCCCTATTGATCAGCAGTACGTC. Protein: CASVKPIPIDQQYV. This chain connects TRBV21-1 to TRBJ2-7. TRBV21-1 is a pseudogene segment. This CDR3 has 14 residues.

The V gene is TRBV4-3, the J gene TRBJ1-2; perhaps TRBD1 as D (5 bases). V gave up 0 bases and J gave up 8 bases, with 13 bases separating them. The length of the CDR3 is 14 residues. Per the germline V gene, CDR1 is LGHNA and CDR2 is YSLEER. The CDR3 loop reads CASSQDEGDRGYTF. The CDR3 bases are TGCGCCAGCAGCCAAGATGAAGGGGATCGGGGCTACACCTTC.

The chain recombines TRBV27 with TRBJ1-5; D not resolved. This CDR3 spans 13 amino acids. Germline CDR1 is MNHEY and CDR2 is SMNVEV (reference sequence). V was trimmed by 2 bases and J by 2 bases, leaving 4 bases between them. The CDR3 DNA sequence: TGTGCCAGCAGTTTACAGGGCAATCAGCCCCAGCATTTT. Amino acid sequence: CASSLQGNQPQHF.

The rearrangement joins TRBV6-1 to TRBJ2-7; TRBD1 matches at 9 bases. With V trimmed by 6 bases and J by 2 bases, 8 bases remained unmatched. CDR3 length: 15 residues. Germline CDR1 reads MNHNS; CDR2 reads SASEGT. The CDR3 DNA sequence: TGTGCCAGCAGCGCACCGGGACAGGGCACCTACGAGCAGTACTTC. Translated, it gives CASSAPGQGTYEQYF.

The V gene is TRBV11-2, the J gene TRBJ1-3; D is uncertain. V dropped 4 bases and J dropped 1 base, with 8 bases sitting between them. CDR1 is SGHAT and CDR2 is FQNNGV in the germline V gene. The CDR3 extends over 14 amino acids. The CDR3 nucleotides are TGTGCCAGCAGCTCCCGACTTTCTGGAAACACCATATATTTT. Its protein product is CASSSRLSGNTIYF.

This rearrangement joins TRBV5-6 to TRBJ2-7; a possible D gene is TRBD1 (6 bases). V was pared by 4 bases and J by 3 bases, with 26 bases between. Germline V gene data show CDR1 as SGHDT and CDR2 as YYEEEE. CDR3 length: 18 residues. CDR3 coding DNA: TGTGCCAGCAGCAGGGACACGTTTCACCGTTTTGGGCACTACGAGCAGTACGTC. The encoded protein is CASSRDTFHRFGHYEQYV.